These 9 T cell receptor beta chains originate from one sample sequenced in a study of blood T cells in healthy people across ages. Alongside a J-beta primer mix, a sample-barcoded 5' primer served in a second PCR lasting about 6 to 11 cycles. TCRdb recomputed calls from the 5' RACE reads with MiXCR, one row per CDR3 protein. The sample records some 1,000,000 distinct CDR3 sequences, about 23% being singletons. This sample also belongs to another study, concerning T cells of mothers and their children.

What was sequenced was blood. All receptors come from a girl aged 2 to 9 in good health.

The J gene is TRBJ1-3, the V gene TRBV6-1; perhaps TRBD1 as D (5 bases). This CDR3 has 15 residues. Germline CDR1 and CDR2: MNHNS and SASEGT. Trimming stripped 3 bases from V and 1 base from J, with 10 bases between. In nucleotides, the CDR3 is TGTGCCAGCAGTGAGAGCAGGGTGTCTGGAAACACCATATATTTT. It encodes CASSESRVSGNTIYF.

This clonotype came up a few times. DNA for the CDR3: TGTGCCAGCAGCTCTCCCTCAGGGGCCCTGAATGGCAATCAGCCCCAGCATTTT. This sequence encodes CASSSPSGALNGNQPQHF. V gene TRBV28 combines with J gene TRBJ1-5; a weak D match, TRBD1 (6 bases). CDR3 size: 18 residues. Trimming took off 6 bases at V and 2 bases at J, with 23 bases between the two ends. Germline V gene data show CDR1 as MDHEN and CDR2 as SYDVKM.

Regarding this clonotype: A much more abundant neighbour one base away suggests this may be a read error. The J gene is TRBJ2-5, the V gene TRBV7-9; a weak D match, TRBD2 (6 bases). CDR1 and CDR2 (germline): SEHNR, FQNEAQ (reference sequence). This CDR3 region has 14 residues. The CDR3 sequence is CASSFAPGGETRYF. The DNA of the CDR3 is TGTGCCAGCAGCTTCGCGCCCGGAGGGGAGACCCGGTACTTC.

In its sample, this clonotype was seen many times. The chain uses TRBV20-1 and TRBJ2-7; D gene unclear. CDR1 is DFQATT and CDR2 is SNEGSKA in the germline V gene (reference sequence). V was clipped by 2 bases and J by 7 bases, with 12 bases between them. This CDR3 region has 12 residues. The CDR3 DNA reads as TGCAGTGCTAGAACGAGCTCGGTGGAGCAGTACTTC. It specifies CSARTSSVEQYF.

This clonotype was observed a few times. This sequence joins TRBV11-2 and TRBJ1-2; D might be TRBD1 (5 bases). CDR3 length equals 16 residues. The germline CDR1 and CDR2 sequences are SGHAT and FQNNGV. Trimming pared 5 bases from V and 1 base from J, leaving 17 bases between. CDR3: CASSQGRGRYNYGYTF. The CDR3 nucleotides read TGTGCCAGCAGCCAGGGCCGGGGCAGATATAACTATGGCTACACCTTC.

The J gene is TRBJ2-3, the V gene TRBV9; maybe TRBD2 (8 bases). Between the trimmed V and J ends, which lost 4 bases and 3 bases, there was a span of 18 bases. CDR1 SGDLS and CDR2 YYNGEE come from the germline V gene. The CDR3 length is 16 residues. CDR3 loop: CASSIGTRGRTDTQYF. As DNA, the CDR3 is TGTGCCAGCAGCATAGGGACTAGGGGGCGGACAGATACGCAGTATTTT.

The genes are TRBV12-3 or TRBV12-4 and TRBJ1-2; 7 bases are shared with TRBD1. Trimming at V came to 5 bases and at J to 8 bases, leaving 11 bases not matched to a gene. This CDR3 comprises 14 residues. The CDR3 bases are TGTGCCAGCAGTACCCGACAGGGCAAGGGCGGCTACACCTTC. It encodes CASSTRQGKGGYTF.

The sample holds a few counts of this clonotype. J is TRBJ2-5 and V is TRBV15; maybe TRBD2 (5 bases). With the DNA end fitting TRBJ2-1 better, the J assignment may be wrong. Germline CDR1 LNHNV, CDR2 YYDKDF (reference sequence). This CDR3 comprises 15 residues. The CDR3 DNA is TGTGCCACCAGCAGGTGGACGGGGAGCCTCGATGAGCAGTTCTTC. Its protein product is CATSRWTGSLDEQFF.

To note about this clonotype: This may be a read error, as it is one base from a much larger clone. The rearrangement uses TRBV7-2 and TRBJ2-5; D unresolved. The closer fit of TRBJ2-7 to the DNA end suggests the J call may be wrong. Germline V lookup: CDR1 SGHTA, CDR2 FQGNSA. There are 15 residues in the CDR3. The DNA of the CDR3 is TGTGCCAGCAGCTTAGGTGGGAAGAGCTCCTACGAGCAGTACTTC. Translating it yields CASSLGGKSSYEQYF.